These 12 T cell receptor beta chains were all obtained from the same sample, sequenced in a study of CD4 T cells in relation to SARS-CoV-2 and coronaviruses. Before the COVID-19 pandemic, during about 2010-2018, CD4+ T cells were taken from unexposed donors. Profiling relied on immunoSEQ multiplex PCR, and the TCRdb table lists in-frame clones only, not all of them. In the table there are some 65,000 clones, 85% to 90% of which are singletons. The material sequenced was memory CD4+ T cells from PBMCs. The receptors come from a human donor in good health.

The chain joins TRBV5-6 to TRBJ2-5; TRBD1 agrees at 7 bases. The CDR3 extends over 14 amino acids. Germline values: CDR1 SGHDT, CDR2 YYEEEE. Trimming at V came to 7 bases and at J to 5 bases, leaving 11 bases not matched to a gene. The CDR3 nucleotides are TGTGCCAGCGTATTCGGGGACAGCACCGAGACCCAGTACTTC. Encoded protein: CASVFGDSTETQYF. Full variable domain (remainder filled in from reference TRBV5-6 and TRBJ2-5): DAGVTQSPTHLIKTRGQQVTLRCSPKSGHDTVSWYQQALGQGPQFIFQYYEEEERQRGNFPDRFSGHQFPNYSSELNVNALLLGDSALYLCASVFGDSTETQYFGPGTRLLVL.

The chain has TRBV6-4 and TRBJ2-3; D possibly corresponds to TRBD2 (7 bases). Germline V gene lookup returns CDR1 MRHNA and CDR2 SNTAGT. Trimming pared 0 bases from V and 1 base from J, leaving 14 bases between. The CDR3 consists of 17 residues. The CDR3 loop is CASSDSGGLAGTDTQYF. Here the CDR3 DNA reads TGTGCCAGCAGTGACTCAGGGGGGCTAGCGGGCACAGATACGCAGTATTTT.

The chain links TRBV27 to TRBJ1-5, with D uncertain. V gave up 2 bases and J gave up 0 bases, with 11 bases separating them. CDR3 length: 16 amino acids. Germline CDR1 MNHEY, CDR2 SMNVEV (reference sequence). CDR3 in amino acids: CASSLLRRDSNQPQHF. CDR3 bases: TGTGCCAGCAGTTTACTTCGACGGGATAGCAATCAGCCCCAGCATTTT.

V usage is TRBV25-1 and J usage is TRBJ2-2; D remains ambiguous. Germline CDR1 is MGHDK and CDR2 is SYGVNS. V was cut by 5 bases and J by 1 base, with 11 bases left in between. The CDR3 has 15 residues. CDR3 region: CASSSATENTGELFF. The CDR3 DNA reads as TGTGCCAGCAGTTCGGCGACGGAGAACACCGGGGAGCTGTTTTTT.

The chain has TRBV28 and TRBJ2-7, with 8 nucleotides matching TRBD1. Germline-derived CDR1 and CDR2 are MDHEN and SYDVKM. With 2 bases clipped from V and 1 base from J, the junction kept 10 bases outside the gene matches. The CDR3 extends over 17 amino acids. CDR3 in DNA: TGTGCCAGCAGTTTAAGTACCGGGACAGGTTCTTCCTACGAGCAGTACTTC. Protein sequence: CASSLSTGTGSSYEQYF.

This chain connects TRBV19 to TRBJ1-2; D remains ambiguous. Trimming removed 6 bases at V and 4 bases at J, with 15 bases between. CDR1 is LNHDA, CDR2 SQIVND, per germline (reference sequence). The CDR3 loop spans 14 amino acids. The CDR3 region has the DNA TGTGCCAGTAGCCCGGATGGGCGGCTCTATGGCTACACCTTC. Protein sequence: CASSPDGRLYGYTF.

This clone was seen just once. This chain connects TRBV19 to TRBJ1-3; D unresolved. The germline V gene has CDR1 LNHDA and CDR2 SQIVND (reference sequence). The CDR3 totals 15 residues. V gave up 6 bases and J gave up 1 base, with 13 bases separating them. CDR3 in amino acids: CASSYRWESGNTIYF. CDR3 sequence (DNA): TGTGCCAGTAGCTATCGTTGGGAGTCTGGAAACACCATATATTTT.

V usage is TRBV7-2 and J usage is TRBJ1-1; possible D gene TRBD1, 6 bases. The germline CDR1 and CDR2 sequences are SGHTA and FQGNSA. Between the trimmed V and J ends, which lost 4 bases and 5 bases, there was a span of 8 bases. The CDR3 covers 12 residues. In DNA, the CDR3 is TGTGCCAGCAGCTCCCAGGGGACTGAAGCTTTCTTT. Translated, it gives CASSSQGTEAFF.

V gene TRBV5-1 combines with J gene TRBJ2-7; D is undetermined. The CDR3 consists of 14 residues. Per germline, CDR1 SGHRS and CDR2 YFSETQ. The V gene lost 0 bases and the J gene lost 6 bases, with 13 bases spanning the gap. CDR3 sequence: CASSLGLNSAEQYF. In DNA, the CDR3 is TGCGCCAGCAGCTTGGGCCTCAACTCGGCCGAGCAGTACTTC.

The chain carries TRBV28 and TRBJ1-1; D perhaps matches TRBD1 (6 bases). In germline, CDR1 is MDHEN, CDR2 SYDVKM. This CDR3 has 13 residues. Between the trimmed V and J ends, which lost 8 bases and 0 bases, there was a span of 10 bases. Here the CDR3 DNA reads TGTGCCAGCGTGGACAGCCTGAACACTGAAGCTTTCTTT. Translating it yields CASVDSLNTEAFF.

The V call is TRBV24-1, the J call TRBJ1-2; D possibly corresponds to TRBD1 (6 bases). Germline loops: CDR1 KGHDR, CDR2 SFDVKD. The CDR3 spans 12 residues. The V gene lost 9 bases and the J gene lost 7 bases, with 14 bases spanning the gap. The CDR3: CATQQGSSGYTF. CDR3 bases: TGTGCCACCCAACAGGGCTCGAGTGGCTACACCTTC.

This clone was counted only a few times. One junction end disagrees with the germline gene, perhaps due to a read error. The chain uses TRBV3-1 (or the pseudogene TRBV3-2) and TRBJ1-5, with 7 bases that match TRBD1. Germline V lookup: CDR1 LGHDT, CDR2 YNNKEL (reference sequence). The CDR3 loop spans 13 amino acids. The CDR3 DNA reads TGTGCCAGCAGCCGAGGCCAAACAGGGGCCAAGGATTTT. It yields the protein CASSRGQTGAKDF.